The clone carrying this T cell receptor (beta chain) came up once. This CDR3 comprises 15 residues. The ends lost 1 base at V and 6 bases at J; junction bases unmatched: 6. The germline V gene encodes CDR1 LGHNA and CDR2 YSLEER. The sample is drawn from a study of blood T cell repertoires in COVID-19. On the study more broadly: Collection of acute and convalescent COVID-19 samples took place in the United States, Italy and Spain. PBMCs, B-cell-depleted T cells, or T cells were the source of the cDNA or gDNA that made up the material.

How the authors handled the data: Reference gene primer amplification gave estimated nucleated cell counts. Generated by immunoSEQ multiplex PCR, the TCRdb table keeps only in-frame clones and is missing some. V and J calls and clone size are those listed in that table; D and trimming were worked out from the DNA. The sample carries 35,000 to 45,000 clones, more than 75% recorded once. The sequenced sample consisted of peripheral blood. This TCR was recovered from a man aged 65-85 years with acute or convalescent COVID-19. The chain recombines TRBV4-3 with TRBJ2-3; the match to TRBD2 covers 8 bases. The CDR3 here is CASSQAAGAYDTQYF. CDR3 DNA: TGCGCCAGCAGCCAAGCAGCGGGAGCGTACGATACGCAGTATTTT.